Sequencing of this TCR beta chain was carried out in a study of blood T cell repertoires in COVID-19. In the study overall: Acute and convalescent COVID-19 specimens originated in the United States, Italy and Spain. Sources were T cells, B-cell-depleted T cells, or PBMCs; the material itself was cDNA or gDNA.

V lost 3 bases and J 1 base, leaving 15 bases between the germline ends. This CDR3 is 16 amino acids long. Germline CDR1 is KGHSH and CDR2 is LQKENI. Per the original data handling: Estimation of nucleated cell counts was performed using reference gene primer amplification. Measured with immunoSEQ multiplex PCR; TCRdb has only the in-frame clones, and not every one. The DNA was the basis for D and trimming; V, J and clone size are from that table. The top ten hold approximately 19% of the sample, which has roughly 110,000 clones, 75% to 90% seen once. Only one count was recorded for this clone. This receptor was taken from a human donor with acute or convalescent COVID-19. The donor label of this sample is uncertain. Specimen: peripheral blood. The J gene is TRBJ1-2, the V gene TRBV18; tentative D call: TRBD1 (6 bases). The CDR3 DNA reads TGTGCCAGCTCACCCCAGGGACACGGATATAACTATGGCTACACCTTC. Translating it yields CASSPQGHGYNYGYTF.